These T cell receptor beta chains were read from a single sample in a study of blood T cell repertoires in COVID-19. TCRdb's copy holds only in-frame clones and misses some; the assay was immunoSEQ multiplex PCR. In the table there are about 200,000 clones, 86% of which are singletons. What was sequenced was peripheral blood. The receptor source for this set is a man older than 75 with acute or convalescent COVID-19. Each CDR3 is given with its conserved first and last residue. The order of the fields is J gene, clone size, D gene, V gene, CDR3 protein, CDR3 DNA. D genes are given only for firm matches. The size of a clone is reported for some rows only, either as once, few or many, or as a class for expanded clones.

TRBJ2-6 few . TRBV2 CASSGNRAGANVLTF TGTGCCAGCAGTGGAAACAGGGCTGGGGCCAACGTCCTGACTTTC
TRBJ2-1 . TRBD1 TRBV7-3 CASSLMGQGGNEQFF TGTGCCAGCAGCTTAATGGGACAGGGAGGCAATGAGCAGTTCTTC
TRBJ2-1 . TRBD1 TRBV6-4 CASSTGTGKVNEQFF TGTGCCAGCAGCACCGGGACAGGGAAGGTGAATGAGCAGTTCTTC
TRBJ2-3 . TRBD2 TRBV24-1 CATSDPTSPITDTQYF TGTGCCACCAGTGACCCGACTAGCCCCATCACAGATACGCAGTATTTT
TRBJ2-5 . TRBD2 TRBV28 CASSFEREGRETQYF TGTGCCAGCAGTTTTGAGCGGGAGGGCCGGGAGACCCAGTACTTC
TRBJ1-1 . TRBD1 TRBV5-1 CASSWTGVGDTEAFF TGCGCCAGCAGCTGGACAGGGGTTGGGGACACTGAAGCTTTCTTT
TRBJ2-1 few TRBD1 TRBV2 CARGQDYNEQFF TGTGCCAGAGGACAGGACTACAATGAGCAGTTCTTC
TRBJ2-3 . . TRBV21-1 CASSRHKTSGRGRDQRDTQYF TGTGCCAGCAGCAGACACAAGACTAGCGGGAGGGGCCGGGACCAACGGGATACGCAGTATTTT
TRBJ1-6 . TRBD1 TRBV6-6 CASTNKGQSNSPLHF TGTGCCAGCACCAACAAGGGACAGAGTAATTCACCCCTCCACTTT
TRBJ1-2 . TRBD1 TRBV2 CASEGQGYNYGYTF TGTGCCAGCGAGGGACAGGGATATAACTATGGCTACACCTTC
TRBJ2-1 . TRBD2 TRBV7-8 CASSLVSGLPGNEQFF TGTGCCAGCAGCTTAGTATCGGGACTACCCGGCAATGAGCAGTTCTTC
TRBJ2-2 few . TRBV19 CASSISMDRRTGELFF TGTGCCAGTAGTATATCGATGGATAGGAGGACCGGGGAGCTGTTTTTT
TRBJ2-7 . TRBD1 TRBV5-4 CASSLQGALYEQYF TGTGCCAGCAGCTTACAGGGGGCCCTCTACGAGCAGTACTTC
TRBJ2-7 . TRBD1 TRBV7-9 CASSTGQGFEQYF TGTGCCAGCAGCACGGGACAGGGGTTCGAGCAGTACTTC
TRBJ1-2 . . TRBV2 CASRPAGGYGYTF TGTGCCAGCAGGCCCGCGGGGGGCTATGGCTACACCTTC
TRBJ2-1 . TRBD1 TRBV29-1 CSGRGTGAYNEQFF TGCAGCGGCAGAGGGACAGGGGCCTACAATGAGCAGTTCTTC
TRBJ2-3 . TRBD2 TRBV29-1 CSVRLAGASTDTQYF TGCAGCGTCCGACTAGCGGGAGCTAGCACAGATACGCAGTATTTT
TRBJ2-5 . TRBD2 TRBV29-1 CSAGRTSGAETQYF TGCAGCGCTGGGCGGACTAGCGGGGCAGAGACCCAGTACTTC